This T cell receptor beta chain derives from a study of blood T cell repertoires in COVID-19. Under the authors' procedure: Cell counts per sample came from amplifying reference gene primers. Method: immunoSEQ multiplex PCR; TCRdb's copy keeps in-frame clones and lacks some. V, J and clone size are those of that table, while D and trimming were read from the DNA. The table records a few hundred thousand clones, about 90% of them present only once. The length of the CDR3 is 17 residues. Germline V gene lookup returns CDR1 LNHDA and CDR2 SQIVND (reference sequence). J was trimmed by 5 bases and V by 6 bases; bases with no gene match: 14.

The sequenced sample was peripheral blood. This receptor was obtained from a man aged 18-30 years with COVID-19, enrolled during active disease. The chain combines TRBV19 with TRBJ2-2; 8 nucleotides align to TRBD1. The CDR3 DNA follows: TGTGCCAGTAGGCCCCACCGGGACAGGCGCCGGACCGGGGAGCTGTTTTTT. Translated: CASRPHRDRRRTGELFF.